Listed below are T cell receptor beta chains from one sample, sequenced in a study of shared clonotypes between healthy human individuals. The table came from immunoSEQ multiplex PCR; TCRdb's copy has only in-frame clones and leaves some out. The data hold approximately 740,000 clones, with 74% observed a single time. Sequencing was done on a sample of memory CD4+ T cells sorted from blood. These TCRs come from a woman aged 25-40 years in good health. CDR3s include the opening cysteine and the closing phenylalanine or tryptophan. The D gene is left open where the match is weak. The size entry is marked missing in some rows and otherwise reads once, few, many or a size class.

abundance,len,d_gene,v_gene,j_gene,CDR3aa,CDR3nt
.,15,TRBD1,TRBV5-1,TRBJ2-1,CASSLGGQTHNEQFF,TGCGCCAGCAGCTTGGGGGGACAGACACACAATGAGCAGTTCTTC
.,14,.,TRBV19,TRBJ1-5,CATTGVSSNQPQHF,TGTGCCACTACGGGGGTATCGAGCAATCAGCCCCAGCATTTT
.,15,TRBD1,TRBV5-1,TRBJ1-5,CASSRTGDFGQPQHF,TGCGCCAGCAGCAGGACAGGGGATTTCGGTCAGCCCCAGCATTTT
few,13,TRBD2,TRBV29-1,TRBJ2-7,CSVGETGGYEQYF,TGCAGCGTTGGGGAAACGGGAGGGTACGAGCAGTACTTC
few,15,.,TRBV6-1,TRBJ1-4,CASKEGGATNEKLFF,TGTGCCAGCAAGGAGGGGGGGGCAACTAATGAAAAACTGTTTTTT
.,17,TRBD1,TRBV2,TRBJ1-3,CASSRDRAWGSGNTIYF,TGTGCCAGCAGTCGTGACAGGGCCTGGGGTTCTGGAAACACCATATATTTT
many,15,TRBD1,TRBV13,TRBJ2-3,CASSFDRGLTDTQYF,TGTGCCAGCAGCTTCGACAGGGGGCTCACAGATACGCAGTATTTT
few,13,.,TRBV7-8,TRBJ1-1,CASSWDPNTEAFF,TGTGCCAGCAGCTGGGACCCGAACACTGAAGCTTTCTTT
few,13,.,TRBV28,TRBJ2-7,CASRKGHDYEQYF,TGTGCCAGCAGGAAGGGACATGACTACGAGCAGTACTTC
.,12,.,TRBV5-1,TRBJ1-1,CASSLGGSGAFF,TGCGCCAGCAGCTTGGGTGGGAGCGGAGCTTTCTTT
many,13,.,TRBV11-2,TRBJ1-6,CASTLGTNSPLHF,TGTGCCAGTACCCTGGGAACCAATTCACCCCTCCACTTT
.,16,.,TRBV11-2,TRBJ1-4,CASTQGQKIANEKLFF,TGTGCCAGCACCCAAGGGCAGAAGATTGCTAATGAAAAACTGTTTTTT
.,16,.,TRBV6-1,TRBJ2-6,CASSEPYLSGANVLTF,TGTGCCAGCAGTGAACCGTACCTCTCTGGGGCCAACGTCCTGACTTTC
few,15,.,TRBV28,TRBJ1-3,CASSLGRYSGNTIYF,TGTGCCAGCAGCCTCGGACGGTACTCTGGAAACACCATATATTTT
.,14,.,TRBV5-4,TRBJ2-7,CASSSGGTTYEQYF,TGTGCCAGCAGCTCTGGGGGGACCACCTACGAGCAGTACTTC
once,15,.,TRBV5-4,TRBJ2-1,CASSFPTMGYNEQFF,TGTGCCAGCAGCTTCCCCACCATGGGCTACAATGAGCAGTTCTTC
.,19,TRBD2,TRBV27,TRBJ2-5,CARPLGTSGRGGCQETQYF,TGTGCCAGACCCTTGGGAACTAGCGGGAGAGGAGGGTGCCAAGAGACCCAGTACTTC
.,11,.,TRBV6-6,TRBJ1-2,CASSPDYGYTF,TGTGCCAGCAGCCCAGACTATGGCTACACCTTC
.,14,.,TRBV18,TRBJ2-3,CASSPRYVSDTQYF,TGTGCCAGCTCACCCCGCTATGTGTCAGATACGCAGTATTTT
many,12,.,TRBV18,TRBJ2-2,CASSPPSGELFF,TGTGCCAGCTCACCACCGTCCGGGGAGCTGTTTTTT
.,15,.,TRBV27,TRBJ2-7,CASSLTYVGSYEQYF,TGTGCCAGCAGTTTAACATACGTCGGCTCCTACGAGCAGTACTTC
.,15,TRBD1,TRBV28,TRBJ1-5,CASSRQGFGNQPQHF,TGTGCCAGCAGCCGACAGGGGTTTGGCAATCAGCCCCAGCATTTT
.,15,.,TRBV28,TRBJ2-1,CASYAHQAEYNEQFF,TGTGCCAGCTACGCCCACCAGGCGGAATACAATGAGCAGTTCTTC
few,13,.,TRBV29-1,TRBJ1-4,CSVGLSTNEKLFF,TGCAGCGTAGGACTGTCAACTAATGAAAAACTGTTTTTT
.,15,TRBD1,TRBV5-1,TRBJ1-3,CASSWGQNPGNTIYF,TGCGCCAGCAGCTGGGGACAGAACCCTGGAAACACCATATATTTT
.,11,.,TRBV20-1,TRBJ1-1,CSADRDTEAFF,TGCAGTGCGGATCGGGACACTGAAGCTTTCTTT
.,13,.,TRBV6-1,TRBJ2-1,CASLARPHNEQFF,TGTGCCAGCTTAGCCAGGCCACACAATGAGCAGTTCTTC
.,14,TRBD1,TRBV5-1,TRBJ2-5,CASSGQGLGETQYF,TGCGCCAGCAGCGGACAGGGTTTGGGGGAGACCCAGTACTTC
.,14,.,TRBV28,TRBJ2-2,CASCEGWATGELFF,TGTGCCAGCTGCGAGGGGTGGGCCACCGGGGAGCTGTTTTTT
.,14,.,TRBV2,TRBJ1-3,CASSGPRSGNTIYF,TGTGCCAGCAGCGGACCGCGCTCTGGAAACACCATATATTTT
few,14,TRBD2,TRBV5-1,TRBJ2-1,CASSLGAGVNEQFF,TGCGCCAGCAGCTTGGGCGCGGGAGTGAATGAGCAGTTCTTC
.,13,.,TRBV2,TRBJ1-2,CASRKLYQSGYTF,TGTGCCAGCAGGAAACTTTACCAGAGTGGCTACACCTTC
.,11,.,TRBV2,TRBJ2-2,CASRGIGELFF,TGTGCCTCCAGGGGCATCGGGGAGCTGTTTTTT
.,14,TRBD1,TRBV7-8,TRBJ2-5,CASSPPTGWETQYF,TGTGCCAGCAGCCCTCCGACAGGGTGGGAGACCCAGTACTTC
.,13,.,TRBV29-1,TRBJ2-3,CSVSSGWIVTQYF,TGCAGCGTTTCCAGCGGGTGGATTGTTACGCAGTATTTT
.,15,.,TRBV19,TRBJ1-5,CASGRGTVSNQPQHF,TGTGCCAGTGGCCGGGGGACCGTTAGCAATCAGCCCCAGCATTTT
.,14,.,TRBV27,TRBJ1-1,CASSLQGIFTEAFF,TGTGCCAGCAGTTTACAGGGCATATTCACTGAAGCTTTCTTT
.,15,.,TRBV5-4,TRBJ1-1,CASSLEGGGFSEAFF,TGTGCCAGCAGCTTGGAGGGGGGCGGGTTCTCTGAAGCTTTCTTT
.,15,.,TRBV9,TRBJ2-7,CASSVEGGASYEQYF,TGTGCCAGCAGCGTAGAAGGGGGAGCGTCCTACGAGCAGTACTTC
once,16,.,TRBV7-3,TRBJ1-5,CASSLPTYRSNQPQHF,TGTGCCAGCAGCTTACCGACATACCGGAGCAATCAGCCCCAGCATTTT
.,13,.,TRBV6-5,TRBJ2-7,CASSYGRNYEQYF,TGTGCCAGCAGTTACGGGCGGAACTACGAGCAGTACTTC
.,18,TRBD1,TRBV6-1,TRBJ1-5,CASSEGLGQSYSNQPQHF,TGTGCCAGCAGTGAAGGACTGGGACAGTCGTATAGCAATCAGCCCCAGCATTTT
.,13,.,TRBV30,TRBJ2-7,CAWSVITSYEQYF,TGTGCCTGGAGTGTAATCACCTCCTACGAGCAGTACTTC
.,12,.,TRBV6-6,TRBJ1-2,CASSYQEGGYTF,TGTGCCAGCAGCTACCAGGAGGGTGGCTACACCTTC
few,17,.,TRBV7-9,TRBJ2-2,CASKTIRGSEGAGELFF,TGTGCCAGCAAAACAATCCGCGGGAGTGAGGGGGCCGGGGAGCTGTTTTTT
.,12,.,TRBV5-1,TRBJ2-7,CASSSEGAEQYF,TGCGCCAGCAGCTCGGAGGGGGCAGAGCAGTACTTC
.,17,.,TRBV15,TRBJ1-5,CATSREGVILRNQPQHF,TGTGCCACCAGCAGAGAAGGGGTGATCTTGCGCAATCAGCCCCAGCATTTT
few,15,TRBD2,TRBV25-1,TRBJ2-7,CASSERGLGTYEQYF,TGTGCCAGCAGTGAACGCGGACTAGGAACCTACGAGCAGTACTTC
.,15,.,TRBV7-9,TRBJ2-5,CASTIGTLIQETQYF,TGTGCCAGCACCATTGGGACTTTGATACAAGAGACCCAGTACTTC
.,13,.,TRBV5-8,TRBJ2-3,CASSAASTDTQYF,TGTGCCAGCAGCGCGGCTAGCACAGATACGCAGTATTTT
.,14,.,TRBV19,TRBJ1-4,CASTGGRTNEKLFF,TGTGCCAGTACCGGGGGTCGGACTAATGAAAAACTGTTTTTT
once,15,TRBD1,TRBV5-1,TRBJ1-3,CASSLLQGAKNTIYF,TGCGCCAGCAGCTTACTCCAGGGGGCTAAAAACACCATATATTTT
.,13,.,TRBV10-3,TRBJ1-2,CAISTRTDYGYTF,TGTGCCATCAGCACAAGGACAGACTATGGCTACACCTTC
.,16,TRBD2,TRBV7-9,TRBJ2-5,CASSPGTSGNQETQYF,TGTGCCAGCAGCCCAGGGACTAGCGGGAACCAAGAGACCCAGTACTTC
.,15,.,TRBV7-9,TRBJ1-1,CASSPRDRTNTEAFF,TGTGCCAGCAGCCCAAGGGACCGAACGAACACTGAAGCTTTCTTT
.,20,.,TRBV5-1,TRBJ1-1,CASREGGLGIGPRRNTEAFF,TGCGCCAGCAGGGAGGGGGGCCTTGGAATCGGCCCAAGGCGGAACACTGAAGCTTTCTTT
.,12,.,TRBV11-2,TRBJ1-2,CASSLWDYGYTF,TGTGCCAGCAGCTTATGGGACTATGGCTACACCTTC